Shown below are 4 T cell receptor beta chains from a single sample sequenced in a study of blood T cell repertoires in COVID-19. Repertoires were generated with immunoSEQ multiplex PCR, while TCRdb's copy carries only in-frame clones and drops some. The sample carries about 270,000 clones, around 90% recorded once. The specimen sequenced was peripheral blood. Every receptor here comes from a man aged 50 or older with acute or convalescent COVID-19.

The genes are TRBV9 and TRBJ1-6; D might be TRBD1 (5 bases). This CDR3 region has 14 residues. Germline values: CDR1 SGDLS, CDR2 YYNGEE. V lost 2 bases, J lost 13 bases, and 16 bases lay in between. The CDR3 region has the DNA TGTGCCAGCAGCGTTTCGGGGCGGGAAAGGCCCCTCCACTTT. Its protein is CASSVSGRERPLHF.

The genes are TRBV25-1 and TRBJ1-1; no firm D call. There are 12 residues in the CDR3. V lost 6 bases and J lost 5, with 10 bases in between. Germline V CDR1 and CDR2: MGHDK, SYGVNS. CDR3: CASSPPGTEAFF. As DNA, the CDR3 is TGTGCCAGCAGCCCTCCGGGGACTGAAGCTTTCTTT.

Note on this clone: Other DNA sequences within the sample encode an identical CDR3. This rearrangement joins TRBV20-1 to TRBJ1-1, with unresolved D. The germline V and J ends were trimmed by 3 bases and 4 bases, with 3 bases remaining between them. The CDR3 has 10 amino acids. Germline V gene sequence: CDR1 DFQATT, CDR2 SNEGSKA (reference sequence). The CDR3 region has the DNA TGCAGTGCTAGTCGCACTGAAGCTTTCTTT. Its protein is CSASRTEAFF.

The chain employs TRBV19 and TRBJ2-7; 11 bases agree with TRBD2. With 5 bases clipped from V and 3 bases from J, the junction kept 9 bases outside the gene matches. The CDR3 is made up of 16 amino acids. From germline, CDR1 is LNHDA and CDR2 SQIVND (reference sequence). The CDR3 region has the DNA TGTGCCAGTAGTGTATCGGGACTAGCGGCGCGCTACGAGCAGTACTTC. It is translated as CASSVSGLAARYEQYF.